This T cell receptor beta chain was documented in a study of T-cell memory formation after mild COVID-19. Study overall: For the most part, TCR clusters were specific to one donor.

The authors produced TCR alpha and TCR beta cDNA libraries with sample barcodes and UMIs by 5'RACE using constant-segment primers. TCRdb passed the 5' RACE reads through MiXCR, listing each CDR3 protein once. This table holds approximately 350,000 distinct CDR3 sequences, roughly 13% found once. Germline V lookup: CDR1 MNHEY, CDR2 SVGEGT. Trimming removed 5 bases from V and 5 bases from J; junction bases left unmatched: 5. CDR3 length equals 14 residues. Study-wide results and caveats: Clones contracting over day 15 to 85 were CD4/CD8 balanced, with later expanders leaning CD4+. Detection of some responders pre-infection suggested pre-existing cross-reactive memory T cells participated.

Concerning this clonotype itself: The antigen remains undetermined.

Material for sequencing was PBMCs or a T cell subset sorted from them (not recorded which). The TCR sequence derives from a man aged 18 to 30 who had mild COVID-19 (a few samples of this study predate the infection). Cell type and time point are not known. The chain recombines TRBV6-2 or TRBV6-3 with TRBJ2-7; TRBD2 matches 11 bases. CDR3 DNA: TGTGCCAGCAGTGATCCGGGACTAGCGGACGAGCAGTACTTC. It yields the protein CASSDPGLADEQYF.